This T cell receptor beta chain was retrieved from a study of Graves' ophthalmopathy and Graves' hyperthyroidism. This clonotype was counted ten times or more. The CDR3 loop spans 12 amino acids. V lost 7 bases and J 9 bases, leaving 10 bases between the germline ends. Amplified TCR beta CDR3 regions were obtained using RNA transcripts as template. First-round RT-PCR relied on HTBI primers, and a second-round multiplex PCR came next. TCRdb called the multiplex PCR reads again in MiXCR, with one record for every CDR3 protein. Altogether some 350,000 distinct CDR3 sequences are present, approximately 17% being singletons, with the ten largest covering 2% to 3%.

The rearrangement links TRBV12-3 or TRBV12-4 to TRBJ1-6, with a tentative D call TRBD1 (5 bases). The TCR comes from an adult woman with stable Graves' hyperthyroidism. What was sequenced was peripheral blood. Written as DNA, the CDR3 is TGTGCCAGCATTTCTGGGGGTTCACCCCTCCACTTT. Amino acids: CASISGGSPLHF.